The 28 T cell receptor beta chains below were found in one sample sequenced in a study of CXCR3-negative and CXCR3-positive naive CD8 T cells (dated by TCRdb to the late 2010s). Sequencing relied on a NextSeq 550. The Human TCR Profiling Kit (MiLaboratory) was used to make UMI-labeled 5' RACE TRB cDNA libraries. TCRdb reprocessed the reads and assigns one entry to each CDR3 protein sequence, leaving out DNA. The sample table records approximately 100,000 distinct CDR3 sequences. The ten largest clones represent 0.95% to 1.4% of the sample. The research as a whole found: Compared with CXCR3-negative naive cells, CXCR3-positive naive cells had TRB CDR3s with higher hydrophobicity (lower Kidera factor 4), lower energy, and higher strength and volume indices.

Their antigens remain unidentified. The sequencing sample was made of naive CXCR3+ CD8+ T cells from blood. The cell subset or site label here, explained by the study, means: CD45RO-CCR7+CD27+CD95- naive CD8+ T cells expressing CXCR3 (TNR3+). All receptors derive from a human donor in good health. Some clones in this sample may be carry-over from other donors' samples.

This chain joins TRBV6-2 or TRBV6-3 and TRBJ2-3. Germline CDR1 MNHEY, CDR2 SVGEGT. This CDR3 has 15 amino acids. CDR3: CASSSTELGTDAQYF.

This rearrangement joins TRBV14 to TRBJ2-1. Germline CDR1 and CDR2: SGHDN and FVKESK. The CDR3 is 15 amino acids. CDR3 region: CASSQDDSSLDEQFF. The entire variable domain, with the rest obtained from reference TRBV14 and TRBJ2-1, is as follows: EAGVTQFPSHSVIEKGQTVTLRCDPISGHDNLYWYRRVMGKEIKFLLHFVKESKQDESGMPNNRFLAERTGGTYSTLKVQPAELEDSGVYFCASSQDDSSLDEQFFGPGTRLTVL.

The CDR3 reads CASSQTAGPPRVEQYF. The V gene is TRBV12-3 or TRBV12-4, the J gene TRBJ2-7; TCRdb's D call of TRBD1 is untestable without DNA. The CDR3 has 16 amino acids.

The chain is built from TRBV6-2 or TRBV6-3 and TRBJ1-1; TCRdb calls TRBD1, which cannot be checked without DNA. The CDR3 loop spans 13 amino acids. Germline assignment: CDR1 MNHEY and CDR2 SVGEGT. This CDR3 is CAAVGAANTEAFF.

V and J are TRBV27 and TRBJ2-7; checking the TCRdb D call of TRBD1 is not possible without DNA. The germline V gene encodes CDR1 MNHEY and CDR2 SMNVEV (reference sequence). The CDR3 consists of 14 residues. CDR3 amino acids: CASSYGDPTYEQYF.

The V gene is TRBV14, the J gene TRBJ2-7; TCRdb calls TRBD2, which cannot be checked without DNA. Germline CDR1 SGHDN, CDR2 FVKESK. The CDR3 contains 13 residues. CDR3 amino acids: CASSPGTFGEQYF.

The gene calls are TRBV6-5 and TRBJ1-5; checking the TCRdb D call of TRBD1 is not possible without DNA. The CDR3 contains 15 residues. Germline-derived CDR1 and CDR2 are MNHEY and SVGAGI. CDR3 sequence: CASSLTGVVNQPQQF.

The chain uses TRBV19 and TRBJ2-1. Germline lookup yields CDR1 LNHDA and CDR2 SQIVND (reference sequence). The CDR3 consists of 13 residues. CDR3 loop: CASSIGVSNEQFF.

V gene TRBV3-1 combines with J gene TRBJ2-7; the TRBD1 assignment by TCRdb is unverifiable without DNA. The CDR3 is 15 amino acids. The germline gives CDR1 LGHDT, CDR2 YNNKEL (reference sequence). CDR3 sequence: CASSLHAEGAYEQYF.

The chain carries TRBV20-1 and TRBJ2-1; TCRdb selects TRBD1, and the lack of DNA leaves this call unchecked. This CDR3 region has 14 residues. Per the germline V gene, CDR1 is DFQATT and CDR2 is SNEGSKA (reference sequence). CDR3 residues: CSASRLGAYNEQFF.

The rearrangement joins TRBV3-1 to TRBJ2-3; the TCRdb D gene call, TRBD2, has no DNA to confirm it. The germline V gene has CDR1 LGHDT and CDR2 YNNKEL (reference sequence). CDR3 length: 20 amino acids. The CDR3 spells CASSQELVVAGAPSTDTQYF.

This chain links TRBV9 with TRBJ2-7. There are 11 residues in the CDR3. Germline loops: CDR1 SGDLS, CDR2 YYNGEE. This CDR3 is CASSDNYEQYF.

The chain links TRBV7-8 to TRBJ2-3; the TRBD1 assignment by TCRdb is unverifiable without DNA. Germline loops: CDR1 SGHVS, CDR2 FQNEAQ. CDR3 length: 18 residues. CDR3 region: CASSLGQFGGGLGDTQYF. The variable domain in full, with the rest retrieved from reference TRBV7-8 and TRBJ2-3, is GAGVSQSPRYKVAKRGQDVALRCDPISGHVSLFWYQQALGQGPEFLTYFQNEAQLDKSGLPSDRFFAERPEGSVSTLKIQRTQQEDSAVYLCASSLGQFGGGLGDTQYFGPGTRLTVL.

Here the CDR3 reads CASSLAQGSNSPLHF. The V and J genes are TRBV12-3 or TRBV12-4 and TRBJ1-6. The CDR3 covers 15 residues.

V gene TRBV19 combines with J gene TRBJ2-1. The CDR3 has 12 amino acids. Per the germline V gene, CDR1 is LNHDA and CDR2 is SQIVND (reference sequence). This CDR3 reads CASSIAGNEQFF.

This rearrangement joins TRBV7-9 to TRBJ2-1. Germline-derived CDR1 and CDR2 are SEHNR and FQNEAQ (reference sequence). The CDR3 covers 16 residues. The CDR3: CASSGRNPLVYNEQFF.

This sequence joins TRBV20-1 and TRBJ1-1; TCRdb outputs TRBD1, but without DNA this stays unchecked. CDR1 and CDR2 from the germline V gene are DFQATT and SNEGSKA (reference sequence). This CDR3 comprises 14 residues. The chain's CDR3 is CSARERGMNTEAFF.

The chain couples TRBV5-1 to TRBJ2-3; TCRdb's D call, TRBD2, is unchecked because there is no DNA. Germline-derived CDR1 and CDR2 are SGHRS and YFSETQ. The length of the CDR3 is 16 residues. The CDR3 protein is CASSLDPSGVGDTQYF.

J is TRBJ2-5 and V is TRBV25-1; TCRdb proposes TRBD2, but this gene call is untestable without DNA. Germline V gives CDR1 MGHDK, CDR2 SYGVNS. This CDR3 contains 15 residues. The CDR3 is CASSEWREDQETQYF.

V gene TRBV7-9 combines with J gene TRBJ2-7; TCRdb selects TRBD2, and the lack of DNA leaves this call unchecked. Germline CDR1 is SEHNR and CDR2 is FQNEAQ (reference sequence). The CDR3 has 16 residues. CDR3 protein: CASSLALAGVDNEQYF.

V usage is TRBV20-1 and J usage is TRBJ2-3; without DNA, the TCRdb call of TRBD1 cannot be checked. CDR1 and CDR2 from the germline V gene are DFQATT and SNEGSKA (reference sequence). The CDR3 spans 13 residues. The CDR3 sequence: CSARGDSTDTQYF.

The chain is built from TRBV19 and TRBJ2-7; TCRdb names TRBD2, which stays unverified in the absence of DNA. Germline lookup yields CDR1 LNHDA and CDR2 SQIVND (reference sequence). This CDR3 is built from 13 residues. CDR3 region: CASTGTRAYEQYF.

This rearrangement joins TRBV7-8 to TRBJ2-3; TCRdb returns TRBD1, unconfirmable since there is no DNA. Looked up from germline, CDR1 is SGHVS and CDR2 is FQNEAQ. This CDR3 comprises 14 residues. The CDR3 is CASSLAGRGDTQYF.

CDR3 sequence reads: CASSQVGTGVDEQYF. V is TRBV14 and J is TRBJ2-7; checking the TCRdb D call of TRBD1 is not possible without DNA. In germline, CDR1 is SGHDN, CDR2 FVKESK. The CDR3 covers 15 residues. Complete variable domain (other parts from reference TRBV14 and TRBJ2-7): EAGVTQFPSHSVIEKGQTVTLRCDPISGHDNLYWYRRVMGKEIKFLLHFVKESKQDESGMPNNRFLAERTGGTYSTLKVQPAELEDSGVYFCASSQVGTGVDEQYFGPGTRLTVT.

V gene TRBV28 combines with J gene TRBJ2-5; the TRBD1 assignment by TCRdb is unverifiable without DNA. The CDR3 totals 15 residues. Germline V CDR1 and CDR2: MDHEN, SYDVKM. The CDR3 spells CASSLVGGAAETQYF. The entire variable domain, with the rest obtained from reference TRBV28 and TRBJ2-5, is as follows: DVKVTQSSRYLVKRTGEKVFLECVQDMDHENMFWYRQDPGLGLRLIYFSYDVKMKEKGDIPEGYSVSREKKERFSLILESASTNQTSMYLCASSLVGGAAETQYFGPGTRLLVL.

The rearrangement joins TRBV4-3 to TRBJ2-7; the D call from TCRdb, TRBD1, cannot be confirmed without DNA. The CDR3 is made up of 15 amino acids. Germline CDR1 LGHNA, CDR2 YSLEER. CDR3 residues: CASSQDAGAFYEQYF.

The chain employs TRBV28 and TRBJ2-3. The CDR3 runs 13 residues. Germline V gene lookup returns CDR1 MDHEN and CDR2 SYDVKM. The CDR3 is CASSQDRTDTQYF.

The genes are TRBV15 and TRBJ2-7. The germline CDR1 and CDR2 sequences are LNHNV and YYDKDF (reference sequence). This CDR3 spans 16 amino acids. CDR3: CATSRDTDDHFYEQYF.